This is a list of T cell receptor beta chains from one sample in a study of T cells after yellow fever vaccination. One entry per CDR3 protein results from TCRdb running MiXCR on the 5' RACE reads. This table holds around 180,000 distinct CDR3 sequences, 6.2% found once. The material was CD4+ T cells sorted from PBMCs, obtained on the day of the first yellow fever vaccination. The receptors were sampled from a man younger than 35 who received the YFV17D yellow fever vaccine. Each CDR3 is given with its conserved first and last residue. The D gene is left open where the match is weak. Some rows mark clone size as missing; the rest say once, few, many or name a class of expanded clone.

v_call	d_call	j_call	clone_size	cdr3_nt	cdr3_aa
TRBV18	NA	TRBJ1-4	few	TGTGCCAGCTCACAACAGACCACCTCCGGGGAAAAACTGTTTTTT	CASSQQTTSGEKLFF
TRBV7-9	TRBD1	TRBJ2-3	few	TGTGCCAGCAGCTTACGACAGGGGGCAGAAGATACGCAGTATTTT	CASSLRQGAEDTQYF
TRBV7-7	NA	TRBJ2-1	NA	TGTGCCAGCAGCTTGGGGGTCTTGGATGAGCAGTTCTTC	CASSLGVLDEQFF
TRBV20-1	NA	TRBJ1-2	many	TGCAGTGCTAGAGGGCTAAACTATGGCTACACCTTC	CSARGLNYGYTF
TRBV9	NA	TRBJ1-2	NA	TGTGCCAGCAGCGCCTACAGGGTTTTTGGCTACACCTTC	CASSAYRVFGYTF
TRBV7-9	TRBD2	TRBJ2-1	many	TGTGCCAGCAGCTTACAACTAGCGGGGGCCGGCTCCTACAATGAGCAGTTCTTC	CASSLQLAGAGSYNEQFF
TRBV3-1	TRBD2	TRBJ2-2	NA	TGTGCCTGCTCCAAGGAGACTAGCGGGGTGATCACCGGGGAGCTGTTTTTT	CACSKETSGVITGELFF
TRBV5-1	NA	TRBJ2-2	many	TGCGCCAGCAGCCTCCTGGCTATTGGTAGCGGCGATAACACCGGGGAGCTGTTTTTT	CASSLLAIGSGDNTGELFF
TRBV24-1	NA	TRBJ2-1	many	TGTGCCACCAGTGACCCCACGGCGGGGGCAAAAGATGAGCAGTTCTTC	CATSDPTAGAKDEQFF
TRBV5-6	TRBD1	TRBJ1-5	NA	TGTGCCAGCAGCCCAGGACAGGGCCATCAGCCCCAGCATTTT	CASSPGQGHQPQHF
TRBV5-1	NA	TRBJ1-1	many	TGCGCCAGCAGCGCAACAGGACAACCCACTGAAGCTTTCTTT	CASSATGQPTEAFF
TRBV5-1	NA	TRBJ2-1	few	TGCGCCAGCAGCTTGTTTGGGGGGGGCATAGTCAATGAGCAGTTCTTC	CASSLFGGGIVNEQFF
TRBV20-1	NA	TRBJ2-2	NA	TGCAGTGCTAGAGTCAAGAACACCGGGGAGCTGTTTTTT	CSARVKNTGELFF
TRBV3-1	NA	TRBJ1-1	many	TGTGCCAGCAGGATAACTTTCGACACTGAAGCTTTCTTT	CASRITFDTEAFF
TRBV2	TRBD1	TRBJ2-3	many	TGTGCCAGCAGGAACGACAGGGGATTGATCGCAGATACGCAGTATTTT	CASRNDRGLIADTQYF
TRBV30	TRBD2	TRBJ2-2	NA	TGTGCCTGGAGCCAGGGACTAGCGAACACCGGGGAGCTGTTTTTT	CAWSQGLANTGELFF
TRBV12-3/TRBV12-4	TRBD1	TRBJ2-1	NA	TGTGCCAGCAGTTTGGGGGACAGGGTTTATGAGCAGTTCTTC	CASSLGDRVYEQFF
TRBV6-2/TRBV6-3	NA	TRBJ2-3	many	TGTGCCAGCAGTTCCCTGGGGCAGGGGGGCCCAGATACGCAGTATTTT	CASSSLGQGGPDTQYF
TRBV12-3/TRBV12-4	NA	TRBJ1-1	many	TGTGCCAGCAGTTTGACTTACACTGAAGCTTTCTTT	CASSLTYTEAFF
TRBV11-2	NA	TRBJ2-2	NA	TGTGCCAGAAGCGATACTATCCGGTCGGCCCTGGGAGCCGGGGAGCTGTTTTTT	CARSDTIRSALGAGELFF
TRBV12-3/TRBV12-4	NA	TRBJ2-5	many	TGTGCCAGCAGTCTGGAACAGGGTAGGGCGGAGACCCAGTACTTC	CASSLEQGRAETQYF
TRBV5-1	TRBD2	TRBJ2-2	few	TGCGCCAGCAGACCTCTAGCGGGGAACACCGGGGAGCTGTTTTTT	CASRPLAGNTGELFF
TRBV6-5	TRBD2	TRBJ2-7	many	TGTGCCAGCAGTTCCAGCGGGGTCCAATCCTACGAGCAGTACTTC	CASSSSGVQSYEQYF
TRBV20-1	NA	TRBJ2-3	many	TGCAGTGCTAGGCTTTCGGATACGCAGTATTTT	CSARLSDTQYF
TRBV10-3	NA	TRBJ2-2	many	TGTGCCATCAGCCCCTCAGTCGTGGGAGGCACCGGGGAGCTGTTTTTT	CAISPSVVGGTGELFF
TRBV12-3/TRBV12-4	TRBD2	TRBJ2-7	few	TGTGCCAGCAGCCGGCGGCGGGGGTCCTACGAGCAGTACTTC	CASSRRRGSYEQYF
TRBV11-2	NA	TRBJ2-5	many	TGTGCCAGCAGCTTAGGACTCCCCCAAGAGACCCAGTACTTC	CASSLGLPQETQYF
TRBV7-2	NA	TRBJ2-5	many	TGTGCCAGCAGCTTCACCTTTCAAGAGACCCAGTACTTC	CASSFTFQETQYF
TRBV10-3	NA	TRBJ2-1	many	TGTGCCATCGGCGACAACTACAATGAGCAGTTCTTC	CAIGDNYNEQFF
TRBV20-1	NA	TRBJ2-3	many	TGCAGTGCTTCCCCTTCAGAGTCAGATACGCAGTATTTT	CSASPSESDTQYF
TRBV20-1	TRBD2	TRBJ2-3	NA	TGCAGTGCTACTGGACTAGCGGGGGGCCTCCCCGATACGCAGTATTTT	CSATGLAGGLPDTQYF
TRBV5-1	TRBD2	TRBJ2-2	NA	TGCGCCAGCGGAGCTCGACTAGCGGGGAACGGGGAGCTGTTTTTT	CASGARLAGNGELFF
TRBV24-1	NA	TRBJ1-5	NA	TGTGCCACCAGTGACCCTGGGGTTAATCAGCCCCAGCATTTT	CATSDPGVNQPQHF
TRBV6-2/TRBV6-3	NA	TRBJ2-5	few	TGTGCCAGCAGTTACCCAAGACAATTCGGGGAGACCCAGTACTTC	CASSYPRQFGETQYF
TRBV25-1	TRBD1	TRBJ1-2	few	TGTGCCAGCAGCGACCGGGACAGGTCTTACTACACCTTC	CASSDRDRSYYTF